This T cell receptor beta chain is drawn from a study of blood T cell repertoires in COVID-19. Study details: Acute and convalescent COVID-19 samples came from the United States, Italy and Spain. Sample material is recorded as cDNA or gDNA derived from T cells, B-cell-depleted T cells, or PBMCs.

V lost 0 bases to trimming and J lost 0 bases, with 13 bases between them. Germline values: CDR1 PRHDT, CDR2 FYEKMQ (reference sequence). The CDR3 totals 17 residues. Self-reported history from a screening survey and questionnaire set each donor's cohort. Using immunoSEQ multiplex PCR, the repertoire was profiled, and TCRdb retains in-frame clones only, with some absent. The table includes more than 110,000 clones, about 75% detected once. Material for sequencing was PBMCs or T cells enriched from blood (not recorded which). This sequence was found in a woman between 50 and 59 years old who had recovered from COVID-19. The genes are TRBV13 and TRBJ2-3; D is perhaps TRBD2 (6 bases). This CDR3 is CASSLGRGGESTDTQYF. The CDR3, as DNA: TGTGCCAGCAGCTTAGGCCGGGGCGGGGAGAGCACAGATACGCAGTATTTT.